The 23 T cell receptor beta chains below come from one sample, sequenced in a study of OX40 agonist ivuxolimab in advanced cancers. The data were produced by immunoSEQ multiplex PCR, yet TCRdb's version contains in-frame clones alone and is incomplete. There are 50,000 or so clones in the sample; around 85% occur only once, and about a fifth lies in the top ten. Sequences were derived from CD4+ or CD8+ T cells sorted from blood, sampled in a trial of the OX40 agonist ivuxolimab. The receptor source for this set is an adult with an advanced solid tumor such as melanoma, head and neck, liver or kidney cancer.

The genes are TRBV15 and TRBJ1-5; D gene ambiguous. V was trimmed by 5 bases and J by 9 bases, leaving 17 bases between them. Germline V gene sequence: CDR1 LNHNV, CDR2 YYDKDF (reference sequence). The CDR3 loop spans 14 amino acids. The chain's CDR3 is CATSGSVGSWPQHF. In DNA, the CDR3 is TGTGCCACCAGCGGCAGCGTCGGCTCGTGGCCCCAGCATTTT.

The chain recombines TRBV9 with TRBJ1-2, with no clear D. Trimming took off 0 bases at V and 0 bases at J, with 18 bases between the two ends. The length of the CDR3 is 18 residues. In germline, CDR1 is SGDLS, CDR2 YYNGEE. In DNA, the CDR3 is TGTGCCAGCAGCGTAGCTGATTGGGCAGGCCCGGCTAACTATGGCTACACCTTC. Its protein is CASSVADWAGPANYGYTF.

In its sample, this clone was seen once. The V gene is TRBV5-4, the J gene TRBJ2-5; D is perhaps TRBD1 or TRBD2 (5 bases each). The DNA end favors TRBJ2-7, so the J call may be wrong. Per germline, CDR1 SGHNT and CDR2 YYREEE (reference sequence). The CDR3 length is 12 residues. CDR3 nucleotides: TGTGCCAGCAGCTTGGGGGGGTACGAGCAGTACTTC. Translating it yields CASSLGGYEQYF.

The CDR3: CASSLARANIQYF. CDR3 coding DNA: TGTGCCAGCAGTTTGGCCAGAGCAAACATTCAGTACTTC. J is TRBJ2-4 and V is TRBV27, with no clear D. V dropped 3 bases and J dropped 6 bases, with 9 bases sitting between them. Germline CDR1 is MNHEY and CDR2 is SMNVEV (reference sequence). The CDR3 has 13 residues.

This clone was seen a handful of times. The chain is built from TRBV4-3 and TRBJ2-7; 7 bases are a match to TRBD1. CDR1 is LGHNA, CDR2 YSLEER, per germline. This CDR3 is built from 15 residues. J lost 2 bases, V lost 0 bases, and 4 bases had no gene match. DNA for the CDR3: TGCGCCAGCAGCCAAGATAGGACAGGCACCTACGAGCAGTACTTC. Protein sequence: CASSQDRTGTYEQYF.

The chain combines TRBV4-2 with TRBJ2-1, with 8 bases identical to TRBD1. This CDR3 has 16 amino acids. V gave up 0 bases and J gave up 2 bases; unmatched junction bases: 3. Germline V CDR1 and CDR2: LGHNA, YNFKEQ. CDR3 in amino acids: CASSQDQGATYNEQFF. CDR3 in DNA: TGTGCCAGCAGCCAAGATCAGGGGGCGACCTACAATGAGCAGTTCTTC.

This chain joins TRBV11-2 and TRBJ1-1; weak D call: TRBD1 (5 bases). The germline V gene encodes CDR1 SGHAT and CDR2 FQNNGV. The CDR3 consists of 18 residues. Trimming shortened V by 5 bases and J by 7 bases, and 29 bases separated the two germline ends. In DNA, the CDR3 is TGTGCCAGCAGCCTAAATCATGGGGCCTACATCGACTACCTTGAAGCTTTCTTT. This codes for CASSLNHGAYIDYLEAFF.

The gene calls are TRBV6-5 and TRBJ2-5; no firm D call. Trimming left V 4 bases short and J 5 bases short, with 11 bases between. The CDR3 totals 13 residues. CDR1 MNHEY and CDR2 SVGAGI come from the germline V gene. The CDR3 protein is CASSSTGLETQYF. The DNA of the CDR3 is TGTGCCAGCAGTTCTACCGGTTTGGAGACCCAGTACTTC.

The chain uses TRBV4-1 and TRBJ2-5; 7 bases fit TRBD1. Trimming at V came to 4 bases and at J to 5 bases, leaving 10 bases not matched to a gene. CDR3 length: 15 residues. Germline lookup yields CDR1 MGHRA and CDR2 YSYEKL. CDR3 loop: CASSRRSRGPETQYF. The CDR3 nucleotides are TGCGCCAGCAGCCGTAGATCAAGGGGGCCGGAGACCCAGTACTTC.

The V gene is TRBV9, the J gene TRBJ1-5, with D hard to call. The length of the CDR3 is 19 residues. Germline V gene sequence: CDR1 SGDLS, CDR2 YYNGEE. The germline V and J ends were trimmed by 0 bases and 0 bases, with 19 bases remaining between them. The CDR3 sequence is CASSVASRLLKDSNQPQHF. The CDR3 DNA follows: TGTGCCAGCAGCGTAGCTAGTCGCTTACTAAAGGATAGCAATCAGCCCCAGCATTTT.

The rearrangement links TRBV4-2 to TRBJ2-7, with D perhaps matching TRBD1 or TRBD2 (5 bases each). The length of the CDR3 is 15 residues. The germline CDR1 and CDR2 sequences are LGHNA and YNFKEQ. The V and J ends lost 2 bases and 3 bases respectively, with 14 bases between them. CDR3 loop: CASSQHRDGDYEQYF. The CDR3 nucleotides read TGTGCCAGCAGCCAACACCGGGACGGTGACTACGAGCAGTACTTC.

The J gene is TRBJ2-1, the V gene TRBV1; the D call TRBD2 from the table was never checked on the DNA. TRBV1 represents a pseudogene. The CDR3 is 13 amino acids. CDR3 amino acids: CTSSQVSVNEQFF. CDR3 in DNA: TGCACCAGCAGCCAAGTAAGCGTAAACGAGCAGTTCTTC.

V is TRBV7-7 and J is TRBJ2-3, with TRBD2 matching 7 bases. The CDR3 spans 13 residues. V dropped 5 bases and J dropped 5; count of bases not matched to a gene: 4. Germline V gene lookup returns CDR1 SSHAT and CDR2 FNYEAQ (reference sequence). CDR3: CASSAWGGDTQYF. The DNA for the CDR3 is TGTGCCAGCAGCGCCTGGGGGGGAGATACGCAGTATTTT.

This chain links TRBV5-4 with TRBJ1-4; 8 nucleotides match TRBD1. From germline, CDR1 is SGHNT and CDR2 YYREEE (reference sequence). The length of the CDR3 is 15 residues. V lost 4 bases and J lost 3; bases outside the gene matches: 5. CDR3 region: CASSLRGRANEKLFF. The DNA for the CDR3 is TGTGCCAGCAGCCTCAGGGGGCGTGCTAATGAAAAACTGTTTTTT.

The chain is built from TRBV4-3 and TRBJ2-7, with unresolved D. The CDR3 loop spans 15 amino acids. Germline lookup yields CDR1 LGHNA and CDR2 YSLEER. Trimming pared 0 bases from V and 3 bases from J, leaving 12 bases between. CDR3 protein: CASSQEGDEIYEQYF. In DNA form, the CDR3 reads TGCGCCAGCAGCCAAGAAGGAGACGAAATCTACGAGCAGTACTTC.

A few counts support this clone. The chain carries TRBV6-4 and TRBJ2-1, with 12 bases identical to TRBD2. J lost 7 bases, V lost 4 bases, and 8 bases had no gene match. The CDR3 totals 16 residues. In germline, CDR1 is MRHNA, CDR2 SNTAGT. The CDR3 spells CASSALAGGPGNEQFF. In DNA, the CDR3 is TGTGCCAGCAGTGCTCTAGCGGGGGGGCCGGGGAATGAGCAGTTCTTC.

About this clone: At one end, the junction sequence differs from germline, possibly due to a read error. The J gene is TRBJ2-6, the V gene TRBV19; no firm D call. This CDR3 region has 13 residues. Germline V CDR1 and CDR2: LNHDA, SQIVND (reference sequence). The chain's CDR3 is CASSLEGANVLTF. In nucleotides, the CDR3 is TGTGCCAGTAGTCTAGAAGGGGCCAACGTCCTGACTTTC.

The chain recombines TRBV6-5 with TRBJ2-7; 8 nucleotides line up with TRBD1. The germline CDR1 and CDR2 sequences are MNHEY and SVGAGI. J was trimmed by 5 bases and V by 8 bases; bases with no gene match: 5. The CDR3 spans 12 residues. For the CDR3, the DNA is TGTGCCAGCGCGCAGGGGGCGAACGAGCAGTACGTC. This gives the protein CASAQGANEQYV.

The V gene is TRBV4-1, the J gene TRBJ2-1; tentative D call: TRBD1 (6 bases). The CDR3 extends over 11 amino acids. Germline CDR1 and CDR2: MGHRA and YSYEKL. Trimming removed 7 bases from V and 9 bases from J, with 10 bases in between. CDR3 sequence: CASKQGAEQFF. The CDR3 DNA reads as TGCGCCAGCAAACAGGGTGCTGAGCAGTTCTTC.

This chain links TRBV6-5 with TRBJ1-2, with 7 positions matching TRBD1. The J segment lost 7 bases and the V segment lost 4 bases, leaving 15 bases of the junction unmatched. The germline CDR1 and CDR2 sequences are MNHEY and SVGAGI. The CDR3 consists of 16 residues. CDR3 amino acids: CASSSRQGRTTAGYTF. The CDR3, as DNA: TGTGCCAGCAGTTCCAGACAGGGAAGAACTACGGCTGGCTACACCTTC.

The chain recombines TRBV14 with TRBJ1-1; D is uncertain. Deletions cut 0 bases from V and 4 bases from J, with 6 bases between. This CDR3 contains 13 residues. Germline V CDR1 and CDR2: SGHDN, FVKESK. CDR3 residues: CASSQDRFTEAFF. CDR3 DNA: TGTGCCAGCAGCCAAGACAGGTTCACTGAAGCTTTCTTT.

In its sample, this clone was seen many times. The rearrangement links TRBV27 to TRBJ2-3; D is unresolved. The CDR3 loop spans 12 amino acids. The V end was cut by 4 bases, the J end by 2 bases, with 4 bases between. Germline V lookup: CDR1 MNHEY, CDR2 SMNVEV (reference sequence). CDR3 region: CASSSNTDTQYF. CDR3 in DNA: TGTGCCAGCAGTTCAAACACAGATACGCAGTATTTT.

This chain joins TRBV6-5 and TRBJ2-7; 7 bases map to TRBD2. V lost 2 bases, J lost 3 bases, and 7 bases stayed unmatched. Germline CDR1 reads MNHEY; CDR2 reads SVGAGI. CDR3 length: 15 residues. CDR3 protein: CASSYGGGLIYEQYF. The CDR3 DNA sequence: TGTGCCAGCAGTTACGGGGGAGGGCTCATCTACGAGCAGTACTTC.